This paragraph covers one T cell receptor beta chain sequence. The target antigen is unknown. These data belong to a study of T-cell memory formation after mild COVID-19. General study points: Contracting clones from day 15 to 85 showed balanced CD4/CD8; later expanders favored CD4+. SARS-CoV-2 specificity of second-wave clones peaking day 37 was unconfirmed.

The V gene's germline CDR1 is DFQATT and CDR2 SNEGSKA (reference sequence). The CDR3 runs 15 residues. The V end lost 3 bases, the J end lost 8 bases, and 20 bases lay between the germline ends. TCRdb analysed the 5' RACE reads with MiXCR anew, one entry per CDR3 protein. The sample lists 350,000 to 400,000 distinct CDR3 sequences, about 21% occurring once. The chain carries TRBV20-1 and TRBJ2-1; D is uncertain. The clonotype comes from an adult woman who had mild COVID-19 (a few samples of this study predate the infection). Cell type and time point are not known. Material for sequencing was PBMCs or a T cell subset sorted from them (not recorded which). CDR3: CSARPRESVWHEQFF. For the CDR3, the DNA is TGCAGTGCTAGGCCCCGAGAGTCGGTTTGGCATGAGCAGTTCTTC.